The 8 T cell receptor beta chains below all came from one sample that was sequenced in a study of CD8+ T cells in alopecia areata. Extracted RNA was reverse transcribed, and the resulting cDNA served as sequencing template. Method: immunoSEQ multiplex PCR; TCRdb's copy keeps in-frame clones and lacks some. The sample holds more than 150,000 clones, approximately 51% seen once. Treatment of the sample: oral pan-JAK inhibitor, 5-10 mg twice daily. The sequences come from CD8+ T cells sorted from blood, collected around week 53, from a patient treated with tofacitinib. Receptor source: a human donor with alopecia areata.

CDR3 in amino acids: CASSYSTRGNTEAFF. In nucleotides, the CDR3 is TGTGCCAGCAGTTACTCGACGAGGGGGAACACTGAAGCTTTCTTT. This rearrangement joins TRBV6-5 to TRBJ1-1; TRBD1 is a possible D gene (5 bases). Germline-derived CDR1 and CDR2 are MNHEY and SVGAGI. Trimming took off 0 bases at V and 1 base at J, with 9 bases between the two ends. The CDR3 consists of 15 residues.

This rearrangement joins TRBV29-1 to TRBJ2-3; the match to TRBD2 covers 13 bases. Germline V gene sequence: CDR1 SQVTM, CDR2 ANQGSEA. With 3 bases clipped from V and 0 bases from J, the junction kept 3 bases outside the gene matches. The CDR3 extends over 16 amino acids. The CDR3 coding sequence is TGCAGCGTTGAGGGGACTAGCGGGGCTAGCACAGATACGCAGTATTTT. Protein sequence: CSVEGTSGASTDTQYF.

V and J are TRBV4-3 and TRBJ2-5; possible D gene TRBD2, 6 bases. This CDR3 has 15 residues. Trimming left V 0 bases short and J 5 bases short, with 13 bases between. CDR1 is LGHNA and CDR2 is YSLEER in the germline V gene. The CDR3 region has the DNA TGCGCCAGCAGCCAAGACGGGACTGCCTCGGAGACCCAGTACTTC. It codes for CASSQDGTASETQYF.

Only a few counts were recorded for this clone. The chain carries TRBV14 and TRBJ2-1, with a weak D call TRBD1 (7 bases). The ends were cut back, 4 bases at V and 8 bases at J, with 18 bases in the middle. Germline CDR1 is SGHDN and CDR2 is FVKESK. This CDR3 contains 15 residues. The CDR3 bases are TGTGCCAGCAGCCTGACAGGGAGTACGGGAGATGAGCAGTTCTTC. Protein sequence: CASSLTGSTGDEQFF.

The rearrangement joins TRBV6-5 to TRBJ2-7; D not certain. CDR1 and CDR2 (germline): MNHEY, SVGAGI. The CDR3 has 13 residues. Trimming shortened V by 0 bases and J by 7 bases, and 10 bases separated the two germline ends. In nucleotides, the CDR3 is TGTGCCAGCAGTTACTCCGGTAGTGAAGAGCAGTACTTC. Translated: CASSYSGSEEQYF.

This clone has only a few counts. The J gene is TRBJ2-3, the V gene TRBV25-1; TRBD1 or TRBD2 may be the D gene (5 bases each). This CDR3 comprises 12 residues. V was shortened by 2 bases and J by 5 bases, with 5 bases between the two germline ends. From germline, CDR1 is MGHDK and CDR2 SYGVNS. CDR3 sequence: CASSEGGDTQYF. The CDR3 DNA reads as TGTGCCAGCAGTGAAGGGGGAGATACGCAGTATTTT. Full variable domain (missing parts from reference TRBV25-1 and TRBJ2-3): EADIYQTPRYLVIGTGKKITLECSQTMGHDKMYWYQQDPGMELHLIHYSYGVNSTEKGDLSSESTVSRIRTEHFPLTLESARPSHTSQYLCASSEGGDTQYFGPGTRLTVL.

This clone was recorded many times. The sample carries other DNA sequences with the same CDR3. The CDR3 here is CASSRGQGNQPQHF. The CDR3 bases are TGCGCCAGCAGTCGAGGACAGGGCAATCAGCCCCAGCATTTT. V is TRBV23-1 and J is TRBJ1-5, with 7 bases matching TRBD1. TRBV23-1 is an open reading frame, and its role is uncertain. The V gene end was trimmed by 4 bases and the J gene end by 2 bases; junction bases not matched to a gene: 2. The CDR3 has 14 amino acids.

The DNA for the CDR3 is TGTGCCAGCAGCCAAGCAGGGGCCTCCTACGAGCAGTACTTC. It specifies CASSQAGASYEQYF. The genes are TRBV7-9 and TRBJ2-7; the D gene is possibly TRBD1 (6 bases). V lost 5 bases, J lost 0 bases, and 11 bases lay in between. Germline V lookup: CDR1 SEHNR, CDR2 FQNEAQ (reference sequence). This CDR3 is 14 amino acids long.